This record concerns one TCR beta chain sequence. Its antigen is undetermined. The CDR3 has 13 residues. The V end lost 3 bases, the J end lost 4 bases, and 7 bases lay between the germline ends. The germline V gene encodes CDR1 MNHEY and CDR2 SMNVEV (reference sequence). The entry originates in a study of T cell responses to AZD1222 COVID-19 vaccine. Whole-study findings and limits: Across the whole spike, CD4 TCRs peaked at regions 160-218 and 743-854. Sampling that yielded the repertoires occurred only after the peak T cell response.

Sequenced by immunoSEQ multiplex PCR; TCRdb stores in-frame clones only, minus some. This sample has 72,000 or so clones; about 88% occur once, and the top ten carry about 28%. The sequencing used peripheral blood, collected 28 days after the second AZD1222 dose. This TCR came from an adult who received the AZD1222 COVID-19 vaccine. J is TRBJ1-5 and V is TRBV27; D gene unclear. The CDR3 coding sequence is TGTGCCAGCAGTTTGCAGTTTAATCAGCCCCAGCATTTT. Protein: CASSLQFNQPQHF.